The 22 T cell receptor beta chains reported below all come from one sample, sequenced in a study of Tregs in tolerant kidney transplant recipients (dated by TCRdb to 2018 to 2020). The time point label on this specimen signifies: blood sample drawn before combined kidney and bone marrow transplant. The library relied on the immunoSEQ multiplex PCR assay. Sourced from immuneACCESS, this table was stored by TCRdb with only in-frame sequences that have V and J called. A share of the clones is absent; for the studies checked, an unresolved V gene accounts for under half, and the remainder has no known explanation. The table for this sample shows around 33,000 clones. 14% of the sample comes from the top ten. Sequenced here: CD8+ T cells from blood, sampled before the transplant. Receptors originate from a human donor who received a combined kidney and bone marrow transplant.

Partial CDR3 DNA: TGTGCCAGTAGTACAGAGGGCTCCAGGGTGACTGAA. It codes for CASSTEGSRVTE. The full CDR3 protein reads CASSTEGSRVTEAFF. The chain has TRBV19 and TRBJ1-1; D is possibly TRBD1 (5 bases). The read is 3 residues too short to cover the CDR3 end, so that end is filled in from the germline J gene. Deletions cut 4 bases from V and 5 bases from J, with 17 bases between. Per the germline V gene, CDR1 is LNHDA and CDR2 is SQIVND (reference sequence). This CDR3 spans 15 amino acids.

On this clone itself: The sequence runs out 3 residues before the end of the CDR3; the remainder is reconstructed from the germline J gene. This rearrangement joins TRBV5-1 to TRBJ2-5; 10 bases fit TRBD2. Unmatched junction bases numbered 0, after V lost 0 bases and J lost 1 base. This CDR3 region has 15 residues. Germline V lookup: CDR1 SGHRS, CDR2 YFSETQ. The sequenced CDR3 bases are TGCGCCAGCAGCTTGGGACTAGCGGGCCAAGAGACC. Translating it yields CASSLGLAGQET. The whole CDR3 sequence is CASSLGLAGQETQYF. Full variable domain (missing parts from reference TRBV5-1 and TRBJ2-5): KAGVTQTPRYLIKTRGQQVTLSCSPISGHRSVSWYQQTPGQGLQFLFEYFSETQRNKGNFPGRFSGRQFSNSRSEMNVSTLELGDSALYLCASSLGLAGQETQYFGPGTRLLVL.

Remarks on this clone: The missing CDR3 end, 3 residues past where the read stops, is filled in from the germline J gene. This chain joins TRBV6-2 or TRBV6-3 and TRBJ2-1; 7 nucleotides align to TRBD2. CDR1 MNHEY and CDR2 SVGEGT come from the germline V gene. The CDR3 totals 14 residues. V was clipped by 6 bases and J by 9 bases; unmatched bases: 11. The DNA read from the CDR3 is TGTGCCAGCAGGCCCGGACTAGTTGGTAGTGAG. It is translated as CASRPGLVGSE. The entire CDR3 protein is CASRPGLVGSEQFF.

In the case of this clone: The read gets to within 3 residues of the CDR3 end, and the germline J gene fills in the rest. This chain connects TRBV19 to TRBJ1-1; 10 bases fit TRBD1. There are 13 residues in the CDR3. Looked up from germline, CDR1 is LNHDA and CDR2 is SQIVND (reference sequence). The V gene end was trimmed by 7 bases and the J gene end by 6 bases; junction bases not matched to a gene: 5. CDR3 residues: CASIGQGVSEAFF. The part of the CDR3 DNA that was read is TGTGCCAGTATTGGACAGGGGGTATCTGAA.

As regards this clone: The read halts 3 residues ahead of the CDR3 end, with the missing end drawn from the germline J gene. The genes are TRBV7-9 and TRBJ1-6; D unclear. The germline V and J ends were trimmed by 5 bases and 10 bases, with 15 bases remaining between them. Germline CDR1 and CDR2: SEHNR and FQNEAQ (reference sequence). There are 14 residues in the CDR3. The CDR3 sequence is CASSTSGGKSPLHF. The sequenced part of the CDR3 DNA is TGTGCCAGCAGCACATCGGGCGGGAAATCACCC.

The CDR3 bases that were read are TGTGCCAGCAGCCCCCGGTACAATGAG. Translating it yields CASSPRYNE. In full, the CDR3 reads CASSPRYNEQFF. V and J are TRBV7-9 and TRBJ2-1; D not resolved. The read ends 3 residues early relative to the CDR3; the germline J gene fills the gap. The CDR3 length is 12 residues. Germline values: CDR1 SEHNR, CDR2 FQNEAQ (reference sequence). V was clipped by 5 bases and J by 4 bases, with 6 bases between them.

In the case of this clone: The observed sequence ends 3 residues before the CDR3 terminus, with the missing tail filled in from the germline J gene. The chain combines TRBV5-6 with TRBJ2-7; a weak D match, TRBD2 (6 bases). The V end was cut by 5 bases, the J end by 3 bases, with 12 bases between. CDR3 length: 13 amino acids. Germline CDR1 SGHDT, CDR2 YYEEEE. This CDR3 is CASRFFGGYEQYF. The CDR3 DNA, read in part, is TGTGCCAGCAGGTTTTTCGGGGGCTACGAG.

Notes on this clone: Read data end 3 residues before the CDR3 end; the end is taken from the germline J gene. The genes are TRBV7-7 and TRBJ2-7; D gene ambiguous. This CDR3 spans 15 amino acids. Germline loops: CDR1 SSHAT, CDR2 FNYEAQ (reference sequence). V was trimmed by 0 bases and J by 0 bases, leaving 9 bases between them. Incomplete CDR3 DNA: TGTGCCAGCAGCTTAGCGCATGGCAGCTCCTACGAG. It is translated as CASSLAHGSSYE. The full CDR3 protein reads CASSLAHGSSYEQYF.

CDR3 in amino acids: CASSPRLAGTYEQYF. The CDR3 bases that were read are TGTGCCAGCAGCCCTCGACTAGCGGGAACCTACGAG. V gene TRBV7-9 combines with J gene TRBJ2-7; 11 bases are shared with TRBD2. The read is 3 residues too short to cover the CDR3 end, so that end is filled in from the germline J gene. With 5 bases clipped from V and 2 bases from J, the junction kept 5 bases outside the gene matches. The CDR3 length is 15 residues. In germline, CDR1 is SEHNR, CDR2 FQNEAQ (reference sequence). The complete variable domain, with remaining parts taken from reference TRBV7-9 and TRBJ2-7, reads DTGVSQNPRHKITKRGQNVTFRCDPISEHNRLYWYRQTLGQGPEFLTYFQNEAQLEKSRLLSDRFSAERPKGSFSTLEIQRTEQGDSAMYLCASSPRLAGTYEQYFGPGTRLTVT.

Concerning this clone: The read halts 3 residues ahead of the CDR3 end, with the missing end drawn from the germline J gene. The chain carries TRBV15 and TRBJ2-7; perhaps TRBD2 as D (5 bases). From germline, CDR1 is LNHNV and CDR2 YYDKDF (reference sequence). CDR3 size: 14 residues. V was cut by 11 bases and J by 1 base, with 18 bases left in between. CDR3 DNA, as far as it was read: TGTGCCTCGGCGAGGGCAGGAAAGTCCTACGAG. Encoded protein: CASARAGKSYE. The full CDR3 protein reads CASARAGKSYEQYF.

For this clone: The read terminates 3 residues ahead of where the CDR3 ends, so the germline J gene completes it. The chain combines TRBV30 with TRBJ2-7; D gene unclear. CDR3 length: 12 amino acids. Trimming removed 5 bases from V and 3 bases from J, with 11 bases in between. From germline, CDR1 is GTSNPN and CDR2 SVGIG (reference sequence). CDR3 region: CAWLGTDYEQYF. Incomplete CDR3 DNA: TGTGCCTGGCTTGGCACCGACTACGAG.

Note on this clone: The read halts 3 residues ahead of the CDR3 end, with the missing end drawn from the germline J gene. The chain couples TRBV2 to TRBJ2-1; D call uncertain. Germline-derived CDR1 and CDR2 are SNHLY and FYNNEI. The CDR3 covers 12 residues. Between the trimmed V and J ends, which lost 3 bases and 9 bases, there was a span of 9 bases. Incomplete CDR3 DNA: TGTGCCAGCAGTGAGGGCTTTGTTGAG. Translated, it gives CASSEGFVE. The full CDR3 protein is CASSEGFVEQFF. Full variable domain (rest looked up from reference TRBV2 and TRBJ2-1): EPEVTQTPSHQVTQMGQEVILRCVPISNHLYFYWYRQILGQKVEFLVSFYNNEISEKSEIFDDQFSVERPDGSNFTLKIRSTKLEDSAMYFCASSEGFVEQFFGPGTRLTVL.

A note on this clone: Read coverage stops 3 residues before the CDR3 terminus; the germline J gene supplies the remainder. The J gene is TRBJ2-1, the V gene TRBV30; TRBD2 matches at 13 bases. The CDR3 length is 15 residues. Trimming at V came to 5 bases and at J to 3 bases, leaving 4 bases not matched to a gene. From germline, CDR1 is GTSNPN and CDR2 SVGIG (reference sequence). CDR3 bases read: TGTGCCTGGGGGGGACTAGCGGGGCGCTACAATGAG. Encoded protein: CAWGGLAGRYNE. The CDR3 reads in full as CAWGGLAGRYNEQFF.

About this clone: The CDR3 end falls 3 residues outside the read, so it is completed with the germline J gene. The V gene is TRBV20-1, the J gene TRBJ2-7, with TRBD1 identical over 7 bases. CDR1 is DFQATT, CDR2 SNEGSKA, per germline (reference sequence). Trimming cost V 6 bases and J 2 bases; bases outside gene matches: 16. The CDR3 loop spans 16 amino acids. The CDR3 region is CSAPPRVGTDPYEQYF. The part of the CDR3 DNA that was read is TGCAGTGCCCCGCCTAGGGTCGGGACAGATCCCTACGAG.

Regarding this clone: The CDR3 extends 3 residues past the end of the read, so its final part is completed from the germline J gene. This rearrangement joins TRBV7-9 to TRBJ2-3, with 11 bases lining up with TRBD2. From germline, CDR1 is SEHNR and CDR2 FQNEAQ (reference sequence). After removal of 10 bases from V and 3 bases from J, the junction contained 9 bases not matched to a gene. The CDR3 runs to 15 residues. CDR3 bases read: TGTGCCACCCAGCTTACTAGCGGGAGTACAGATACG. Protein product: CATQLTSGSTDT. The whole CDR3 reads CATQLTSGSTDTQYF.

Remarks on this clone: The read terminates 3 residues before the CDR3 end, so the remaining end is supplied by the germline J gene. V usage is TRBV19 and J usage is TRBJ2-3; TRBD1 might be the D (6 bases). The CDR3 has 14 residues. Germline CDR1 is LNHDA and CDR2 is SQIVND (reference sequence). Between the trimmed V and J ends, which lost 5 bases and 6 bases, there was a span of 15 bases. The CDR3 reads CASSWAGVWDTQYF. The sequenced CDR3 bases are TGTGCCAGTAGTTGGGCAGGGGTCTGGGATACG.

Notes on this clone: The CDR3 end lies 3 residues beyond the end of the read and is filled in from the germline J gene. The gene calls are TRBV28 and TRBJ2-7, with 10 bases that match TRBD2. CDR1 and CDR2 from the germline V gene are MDHEN and SYDVKM. The CDR3 totals 15 residues. J gave up 1 base and V 2 bases, and 2 bases lay outside the gene matches. The CDR3 loop reads CASSLASGSSYEQYF. Partial CDR3 DNA: TGTGCCAGCAGTTTAGCTAGCGGGAGTTCCTACGAG.

Comments on this clone: From the germline J gene comes the end of the CDR3, since the read stops 3 residues before it. This rearrangement joins TRBV20-1 to TRBJ2-1, with D maybe TRBD2 (5 bases). Trimming cost V 3 bases and J 9 bases, with 12 bases left between them. Germline CDR1 is DFQATT and CDR2 is SNEGSKA (reference sequence). The CDR3 runs to 12 residues. The sequenced CDR3 bases are TGCAGTGCTAGGGCCCCTAGCCCTGAG. It specifies CSARAPSPE. The complete CDR3 sequence is CSARAPSPEQFF.

Turning to this clone: The CDR3 extends 3 residues past the end of the read, so its final part is completed from the germline J gene. The chain joins TRBV7-9 to TRBJ1-1; D remains ambiguous. From germline, CDR1 is SEHNR and CDR2 FQNEAQ (reference sequence). The CDR3 loop spans 14 amino acids. Deletions cut 5 bases from V and 1 base from J, with 11 bases between. The CDR3 bases that were read are TGTGCCAGCAGCCGGGGTCTGGAGAACACTGAA. It yields the protein CASSRGLENTE. The CDR3, in full, reads CASSRGLENTEAFF.

Notes on this clone: The read gets to within 3 residues of the CDR3 end, and the germline J gene fills in the rest. This chain joins TRBV5-6 and TRBJ1-2; D is uncertain. V shed 3 bases and J shed 5 bases, with 11 bases lying between them. The CDR3 has 13 residues. CDR1 SGHDT and CDR2 YYEEEE come from the germline V gene. The CDR3 bases that were read are TGTGCCAGCAGCTCTGAGGGCCTTTATGGC. Amino acids: CASSSEGLYG. The whole CDR3 protein is CASSSEGLYGYTF.

On this clone: The CDR3 goes on 3 residues after the read ends, and that part is filled in from the germline J gene. This chain connects TRBV7-8 to TRBJ2-2; 10 positions agree with TRBD2. CDR1 is SGHVS, CDR2 FQNEAQ, per germline. This CDR3 spans 13 amino acids. V was clipped by 9 bases and J by 5 bases; unmatched bases: 3. CDR3 residues: CASLLAGTGELFF. CDR3 bases read: TGTGCCAGTCTACTAGCGGGAACCGGGGAG.

Notes on this clone: The DNA ends 3 residues before the CDR3 does, and the rest of the CDR3 is filled in from the germline J gene. V and J are TRBV7-6 and TRBJ2-3; a weak D match, TRBD2 (6 bases). The CDR3 is 15 amino acids. V shed 5 bases and J shed 3 bases, with 15 bases lying between them. Germline-derived CDR1 and CDR2 are SGHVS and FNYEAQ. CDR3 sequence reads: CASSLIGTATDTQYF. CDR3 DNA (partial): TGTGCCAGCAGCCTTATCGGGACTGCAACAGATACG.